This entry features one T cell receptor beta chain sequence. What it recognizes is unknown. The source of the sample is a study of cytomegalovirus exposure and HLA in healthy donors. Study details: From donors who were HLA-typed, an early data release held 70 million to 90 million unique TCRs. Findings and limits, study-wide: With high specificity and sensitivity, the classifier reportedly diagnosed cytomegalovirus status.

The V end lost 2 bases, the J end lost 9 bases, and 11 bases lay between the germline ends. The CDR3 totals 13 residues. Per germline, CDR1 MDHEN and CDR2 SYDVKM. The study ran its PCR with 60 Vbeta and 13 Jbeta primers. Measured with immunoSEQ multiplex PCR; TCRdb has only the in-frame clones, and not every one. The table lists 35,000 to 50,000 clones, roughly 60% of them singletons. Sequenced sample: PBMCs. This chain links TRBV28 with TRBJ2-1; D possibly corresponds to TRBD2 (6 bases). The sequence came from a man aged 60-69 years in good health and CMV-seropositive. In DNA form, the CDR3 reads TGTGCCAGCAGTTTAGTCCGGGGAGGTGAGCAGTTCTTC. It is translated as CASSLVRGGEQFF.